This TCR beta chain was captured in a study of cytomegalovirus exposure and HLA in healthy donors. Study-level points and caveats: Productive rates of about 90% or about 30% were seen for most TCR beta V segments in an earlier analysis.

With respect to this clone: The target antigen is unknown.

The primer mix had 60 Vbeta and 13 Jbeta primers. Assay: immunoSEQ multiplex PCR; the TCRdb copy retains only in-frame clones and omits some. The top ten clones hold about 6.1% of a sample with more than 65,000 clones, 60% to 80% of them seen once. J gave up 5 bases and V 5 bases, and 6 bases lay outside the gene matches. The CDR3 contains 15 residues. Germline V lookup: CDR1 MNHEY, CDR2 SMNVEV (reference sequence). Input material: PBMCs. The sequence was obtained from a female donor in good health and CMV-seronegative. This sequence joins TRBV27 and TRBJ2-1, with 10 bases lining up with TRBD1. The CDR3 DNA sequence: TGTGCCAGCAGTAGGTCGGGACAGGGGAACAATGAGCAGTTCTTC. It translates to CASSRSGQGNNEQFF.